This T cell receptor beta chain was documented in a study of blood T cell repertoires in COVID-19. Whole-study context: The analysed material was cDNA or gDNA that came from T cells, B-cell-depleted T cells, or PBMCs.

Authors' methods: Researchers report that nucleated cell counts were estimated from reference gene primer amplification. The table came from immunoSEQ multiplex PCR; TCRdb's copy has only in-frame clones and leaves some out. The DNA was the basis for D and trimming; V, J and clone size are from that table. The data hold under 300,000 clones, with 80% to 90% observed a single time. The CDR3 consists of 14 residues. CDR1 SQVTM and CDR2 ANQGSEA come from the germline V gene. J lost 4 bases, V lost 6 bases, and 10 bases had no gene match. Those who participated ranged in age from about 18 to 89 years and resided in about two dozen US areas. The study recruited exposed participants who had met a COVID-19 case within 2 weeks before entry.

Sequencing was carried out using PBMCs or T cells enriched from blood (not recorded which). V gene TRBV29-1 combines with J gene TRBJ1-2; 8 bases are shared with TRBD1. This sequence was found in a woman aged 40-49 years who had been exposed to COVID-19. The CDR3 is CSVDDRGYFYGYTF. The CDR3 nucleotides read TGCAGCGTCGATGACAGGGGATACTTCTATGGCTACACCTTC.